One T cell receptor (beta chain) is described in this entry. The target antigen is unknown. The source of the sample is a study of T-cell memory formation after mild COVID-19. Study-level background: Largely donor-specific TCR clusters were found. General study points: Shrinking CD4+ clones resided mostly in CM and EM, and CD8+ ones in EMRA. Day 37-peaking second-wave clones had unconfirmed SARS-CoV-2 specificity.

J lost 7 bases, V lost 4 bases, and 8 bases had no gene match. Per germline, CDR1 SGHRS and CDR2 YFSETQ. The CDR3 is 16 residues long. Libraries for TCRalpha and TCRbeta carried sample barcodes and unique molecular identifiers via 5'RACE. TCRdb analysed the 5' RACE reads with MiXCR anew, one entry per CDR3 protein. This table holds approximately 150,000 distinct CDR3 sequences, 19% found once. V is TRBV5-1 and J is TRBJ2-1, with 13 positions matching TRBD2. This TCR came from an adult woman who had mild COVID-19 (a few samples of this study predate the infection). Cell type and time point are not known. The sample taken for sequencing was PBMCs or a T cell subset sorted from them (not recorded which). The CDR3 DNA is TGCGCCAGCAGCGTCCCACTAGCGGGGGGGTATAATGAGCAGTTCTTC. Protein product: CASSVPLAGGYNEQFF.